Shown below are 32 T cell receptor beta chains from a single sample sequenced in a study of cytomegalovirus exposure and HLA in healthy donors. The PCR ran on 60 Vbeta and 13 Jbeta primers. The assay was immunoSEQ multiplex PCR, and TCRdb's table has in-frame clones only and misses some. Listed are roughly 34,000 clones; roughly 4.7% falls within the top ten. The sample consisted of PBMCs. The receptors were gathered from a middle-aged woman in good health and CMV-seropositive.

The chain uses TRBV15 and TRBJ1-4; 9 positions match TRBD1. The CDR3 sequence is 15 residues long. Trimming removed 2 bases from V and 7 bases from J; junction bases left unmatched: 5. CDR1 and CDR2 (germline): LNHNV, YYDKDF (reference sequence). DNA of the CDR3: TGTGCCACCAGCAGACAACAGGGGGCTGCTGAAAAACTGTTTTTT. It codes for CATSRQQGAAEKLFF. The full variable domain, in which reference TRBV15 and TRBJ1-4 provide the parts outside the CDR3, is DAMVIQNPRYQVTQFGKPVTLSCSQTLNHNVMYWYQQKSSQAPKLLFHYYDKDFNNEADTPDNFQSRRPNTSFCFLDIRSPGLGDTAMYLCATSRQQGAAEKLFFGSGTQLSVL.

The V call is TRBV7-9, the J call TRBJ1-1; perhaps TRBD1 as D (6 bases). Trimming took 5 bases from V and 8 from J, leaving 18 bases between them. The CDR3 consists of 14 residues. Germline V gene lookup returns CDR1 SEHNR and CDR2 FQNEAQ (reference sequence). CDR3 in DNA: TGTGCCAGCAGCCCACGACAGGTGCCCACAGAAGCTTTCTTT. Translated, it gives CASSPRQVPTEAFF.

The chain is built from TRBV9 and TRBJ1-1, with TRBD1 matching 8 bases. With V trimmed by 3 bases and J by 3 bases, 10 bases remained unmatched. The CDR3 sequence is 16 residues long. CDR1 is SGDLS and CDR2 is YYNGEE in the germline V gene. The CDR3: CASSAYRGFMDTEAFF. CDR3 sequence (DNA): TGTGCCAGCAGCGCATACAGGGGGTTTATGGACACTGAAGCTTTCTTT.

The chain has TRBV11-3 and TRBJ2-7; the match to TRBD2 covers 13 bases. The V gene's germline CDR1 is SGHNT and CDR2 YENEEA. The CDR3 has 15 residues. V dropped 5 bases and J dropped 7; count of bases not matched to a gene: 8. CDR3 in DNA: TGTGCCAGCAGCGCCGGACTAGCGGGAGTGAAAGAGCAGTACTTC. Encoded protein: CASSAGLAGVKEQYF.

The chain links TRBV19 to TRBJ1-1; tentatively, D is TRBD1 (5 bases). V shed 7 bases and J shed 3 bases, with 12 bases lying between them. Germline lookup yields CDR1 LNHDA and CDR2 SQIVND (reference sequence). CDR3 length: 13 amino acids. CDR3 nucleotide sequence: TGTGCCAGTAACGGCAGGGCCGACACTGAAGCTTTCTTT. It is translated as CASNGRADTEAFF.

The V call is TRBV2, the J call TRBJ1-2; 8 bases map to TRBD1. The ends lost 6 bases at V and 7 bases at J; junction bases unmatched: 4. The germline CDR1 and CDR2 sequences are SNHLY and FYNNEI. The CDR3 covers 12 residues. Here the CDR3 reads CASRQTGVGYTF. The DNA for the CDR3 is TGTGCCAGCAGACAGACAGGGGTTGGCTACACCTTC.

V and J are TRBV18 and TRBJ1-5, with D unclear. Between the trimmed V and J ends, which lost 3 bases and 9 bases, there was a span of 12 bases. Germline V gene sequence: CDR1 KGHSH, CDR2 LQKENI. This CDR3 comprises 13 residues. CDR3 protein: CASSPTILRPQHF. The CDR3 coding sequence is TGTGCCAGCTCACCCACCATTCTAAGGCCCCAGCATTTT.

This chain joins TRBV18 and TRBJ2-5; unclear D gene. Trimming removed 5 bases from V and 5 bases from J, with 12 bases in between. CDR3 length: 13 residues. The V gene's germline CDR1 is KGHSH and CDR2 LQKENI. The CDR3 DNA reads as TGTGCCAGCTCATCCACACAATCGGAGACCCAGTACTTC. This gives the protein CASSSTQSETQYF. The variable domain in full, completed from reference TRBV18 and TRBJ2-5, reads NAGVMQNPRHLVRRRGQEARLRCSPMKGHSHVYWYRQLPEEGLKFMVYLQKENIIDESGMPKERFSAEFPKEGPSILRIQQVVRGDSAAYFCASSSTQSETQYFGPGTRLLVL.

The chain links TRBV18 to TRBJ2-7; TRBD1 agrees at 8 bases. V gave up 4 bases and J gave up 3 bases; unmatched junction bases: 8. The CDR3 length is 15 residues. From germline, CDR1 is KGHSH and CDR2 LQKENI. CDR3 region: CASSRQGSGFYEQYF. CDR3 DNA: TGTGCCAGCTCACGACAGGGGTCGGGTTTCTACGAGCAGTACTTC.

The chain employs TRBV5-6 and TRBJ2-7; 7 bases align to TRBD1. The CDR3 contains 14 residues. Germline lookup yields CDR1 SGHDT and CDR2 YYEEEE. V gave up 0 bases and J gave up 0 bases; unmatched junction bases: 0. This CDR3 reads CASSLGQGSYEQYF. The CDR3 DNA reads as TGTGCCAGCAGCTTGGGACAGGGCTCCTACGAGCAGTACTTC. Full variable domain (remainder filled in from reference TRBV5-6 and TRBJ2-7): DAGVTQSPTHLIKTRGQQVTLRCSPKSGHDTVSWYQQALGQGPQFIFQYYEEEERQRGNFPDRFSGHQFPNYSSELNVNALLLGDSALYLCASSLGQGSYEQYFGPGTRLTVT.

The J gene is TRBJ2-1, the V gene TRBV2, with TRBD2 matching 9 bases. Germline-derived CDR1 and CDR2 are SNHLY and FYNNEI. The ends lost 4 bases at V and 7 bases at J; junction bases unmatched: 11. This CDR3 spans 16 amino acids. The CDR3: CASSGGGTSFANEQFF. The CDR3 nucleotides read TGTGCCAGCAGTGGAGGCGGGACTAGCTTCGCGAATGAGCAGTTCTTC.

J is TRBJ2-3 and V is TRBV4-3, with 7 bases that match TRBD2. Germline V gene sequence: CDR1 LGHNA, CDR2 YSLEER. There are 15 residues in the CDR3. V shed 4 bases and J 0 bases; nucleotides not matched to a gene: 4. The DNA for the CDR3 is TGCGCCAGCAGCCGTAATAGCGGGAGCACAGATACGCAGTATTTT. Residues: CASSRNSGSTDTQYF.

The chain uses TRBV5-8 and TRBJ2-3; D remains ambiguous. This CDR3 contains 13 residues. With 2 bases removed from V and 7 bases from J, the gap between germline ends came to 11 bases. Germline V gene data show CDR1 as SGHTS and CDR2 as YDEGEE. The CDR3 reads CASSFIQSYTQYF. The CDR3 DNA reads TGTGCCAGCAGCTTCATACAGTCGTATACGCAGTATTTT.

The genes are TRBV5-4 and TRBJ2-7; D is ambiguous. Trimming shortened V by 1 base and J by 6 bases, and 11 bases separated the two germline ends. Germline V lookup: CDR1 SGHNT, CDR2 YYREEE (reference sequence). This CDR3 has 13 amino acids. The CDR3 coding sequence is TGTGCCAGCAGCTTGTATCACGGTTCCGAGCAGTACTTC. This translates into CASSLYHGSEQYF.

The chain recombines TRBV4-1 with TRBJ2-1; TRBD2 is a possible D gene (6 bases). V lost 4 bases and J 1 base, leaving 11 bases between the germline ends. The CDR3 totals 15 residues. Per germline, CDR1 MGHRA and CDR2 YSYEKL. This CDR3 is CASSLRLDSYNEQFF. The CDR3 DNA sequence: TGCGCCAGCAGCCTCAGACTAGATTCCTACAATGAGCAGTTCTTC.

The chain carries TRBV11-3 and TRBJ1-1, with 7 bases lining up with TRBD1. The V gene end was trimmed by 6 bases and the J gene end by 4 bases; junction bases not matched to a gene: 5. Germline lookup yields CDR1 SGHNT and CDR2 YENEEA. There are 13 residues in the CDR3. CDR3 loop: CASRGTETTEAFF. The DNA of the CDR3 is TGTGCCAGCAGAGGGACAGAGACCACTGAAGCTTTCTTT.

The chain joins TRBV27 to TRBJ1-2, with 9 bases lining up with TRBD1. With V trimmed by 2 bases and J by 4 bases, 5 bases remained unmatched. Germline-derived CDR1 and CDR2 are MNHEY and SMNVEV (reference sequence). This CDR3 has 15 amino acids. The CDR3 coding sequence is TGTGCCAGCAGTTTAGGGACAGGGAAACTCTATGGCTACACCTTC. Its protein is CASSLGTGKLYGYTF.

V is TRBV5-1 and J is TRBJ1-1; TRBD1 matches 7 bases. With V trimmed by 1 base and J by 7 bases, 7 bases remained unmatched. CDR3 size: 14 residues. The germline gives CDR1 SGHRS, CDR2 YFSETQ. CDR3 protein: CASSLRKGAIEAFF. As DNA, the CDR3 is TGCGCCAGCAGCTTGAGGAAGGGGGCGATTGAAGCTTTCTTT. The entire variable domain, with the rest obtained from reference TRBV5-1 and TRBJ1-1, is as follows: KAGVTQTPRYLIKTRGQQVTLSCSPISGHRSVSWYQQTPGQGLQFLFEYFSETQRNKGNFPGRFSGRQFSNSRSEMNVSTLELGDSALYLCASSLRKGAIEAFFGQGTRLTVV.

This chain connects TRBV2 to TRBJ1-5; D is possibly TRBD1 (6 bases). The V end lost 6 bases, the J end lost 2 bases, and 14 bases lay between the germline ends. The CDR3 is 15 amino acids. The germline CDR1 and CDR2 sequences are SNHLY and FYNNEI. In DNA form, the CDR3 reads TGTGCCAGCAGCGGAACAGGGTTTGGCAATCAGCCCCAGCATTTT. It yields the protein CASSGTGFGNQPQHF.

Judged by frequency, this clone is medium-sized. The V and J genes are TRBV5-8 and TRBJ1-5, with a weak D call TRBD1 (6 bases). The germline gives CDR1 SGHTS, CDR2 YDEGEE. Trimming took 2 bases from V and 1 from J, leaving 16 bases between them. This CDR3 is 17 amino acids long. The CDR3 is CASSFYPGVGSNQPQHF. CDR3 sequence (DNA): TGTGCCAGCAGCTTTTACCCAGGGGTCGGAAGCAATCAGCCCCAGCATTTT.

This chain uses TRBV18 with TRBJ2-5; D is uncertain. The CDR3 totals 14 residues. The germline CDR1 and CDR2 sequences are KGHSH and LQKENI. V lost 8 bases and J lost 1, with 14 bases in between. CDR3 sequence reads: CASTQDKSQETQYF. The DNA for the CDR3 is TGTGCCAGCACTCAAGACAAGTCCCAAGAGACCCAGTACTTC. Combining the CDR3 with reference TRBV18 and TRBJ2-5 gives the whole variable domain NAGVMQNPRHLVRRRGQEARLRCSPMKGHSHVYWYRQLPEEGLKFMVYLQKENIIDESGMPKERFSAEFPKEGPSILRIQQVVRGDSAAYFCASTQDKSQETQYFGPGTRLLVL.

The chain employs TRBV2 and TRBJ2-3, with a possible D match to TRBD2 (5 bases). From germline, CDR1 is SNHLY and CDR2 FYNNEI. The CDR3 is made up of 13 amino acids. The V gene lost 7 bases and the J gene lost 2 bases, with 10 bases spanning the gap. CDR3 DNA sequence: TGTGCCAGCAACGGGGTGTTCACAGATACGCAGTATTTT. Residues: CASNGVFTDTQYF.

The chain has TRBV18 and TRBJ1-1, with TRBD1 identical over 10 bases. Germline V CDR1 and CDR2: KGHSH, LQKENI. With 6 bases clipped from V and 5 bases from J, the junction kept 6 bases outside the gene matches. The length of the CDR3 is 14 residues. The CDR3 nucleotides are TGTGCCAGCTCCTCCGGGACAGGGGAGACTGAAGCTTTCTTT. This codes for CASSSGTGETEAFF.

This chain links TRBV9 with TRBJ2-2, with D possibly TRBD2 on 6 matching bases. The CDR3 runs to 14 residues. Germline loops: CDR1 SGDLS, CDR2 YYNGEE. Trimming removed 3 bases at V and 4 bases at J, with 10 bases between. DNA for the CDR3: TGTGCCAGCAGCGCTAGCGTCGCCACCGGGGAGCTGTTTTTT. Protein sequence: CASSASVATGELFF.

J is TRBJ1-1 and V is TRBV6-5; TRBD1 is a possible D gene (6 bases). This CDR3 contains 14 residues. Trimming took 4 bases from V and 4 from J, leaving 13 bases between them. The germline gives CDR1 MNHEY, CDR2 SVGAGI. The CDR3 bases are TGTGCCAGCAGTTTAACAGGGTGGGGCACTGAAGCTTTCTTT. Translating gives CASSLTGWGTEAFF.

The chain joins TRBV2 to TRBJ2-3; 10 bases align to TRBD2. After removal of 6 bases from V and 3 bases from J, the junction contained 6 bases not matched to a gene. Germline V gives CDR1 SNHLY, CDR2 FYNNEI. The CDR3 contains 15 residues. The CDR3 DNA reads as TGTGCCAGCAGCGCCCGGACTAGCGGAACAGATACGCAGTATTTT. Protein product: CASSARTSGTDTQYF.

For the CDR3, the DNA is TGTGCCAGCAGCCCGCAAGAGCCCGGGACAGGGGATTTCAGGACTGAAGCTTTCTTT. It encodes CASSPQEPGTGDFRTEAFF. J is TRBJ1-1 and V is TRBV14, with 10 bases identical to TRBD1. Losses at the gene ends were 4 bases for V and 5 bases for J; bases not matched to a gene: 19. This CDR3 comprises 19 residues. Germline V lookup: CDR1 SGHDN, CDR2 FVKESK.

V and J are TRBV7-6 and TRBJ2-1, with D maybe TRBD1 (6 bases). Trimming removed 5 bases at V and 3 bases at J, with 11 bases between. This CDR3 is 14 amino acids long. Germline CDR1 SGHVS, CDR2 FNYEAQ. In DNA form, the CDR3 reads TGTGCCAGCAGCCCCCGGACAGACTACAATGAGCAGTTCTTC. Translating it yields CASSPRTDYNEQFF. Complete variable domain (other parts from reference TRBV7-6 and TRBJ2-1): GAGVSQSPRYKVTKRGQDVALRCDPISGHVSLYWYRQALGQGPEFLTYFNYEAQQDKSGLPNDRFSAERPEGSISTLTIQRTEQRDSAMYRCASSPRTDYNEQFFGPGTRLTVL.

The V and J genes are TRBV27 and TRBJ1-5, with a weak D call TRBD1 (6 bases). Germline V lookup: CDR1 MNHEY, CDR2 SMNVEV (reference sequence). There are 14 residues in the CDR3. Trimming cost V 6 bases and J 5 bases, with 14 bases left between them. The chain's CDR3 is CASSLDRSYQPQHF. The CDR3 DNA reads TGTGCCAGCAGCCTTGACAGGTCCTATCAGCCCCAGCATTTT.

V gene TRBV11-3 combines with J gene TRBJ2-1; the match to TRBD2 covers 7 bases. The germline V gene encodes CDR1 SGHNT and CDR2 YENEEA. The CDR3 length is 15 residues. J lost 7 bases, V lost 5 bases, and 11 bases had no gene match. The CDR3 nucleotides are TGTGCCAGCAGCCCCTCTCGTTCTAGCGGAAATGAGCAGTTCTTC. Translation: CASSPSRSSGNEQFF. Combining the CDR3 with reference TRBV11-3 and TRBJ2-1 gives the whole variable domain EAGVVQSPRYKIIEKKQPVAFWCNPISGHNTLYWYLQNLGQGPELLIRYENEEAVDDSQLPKDRFSAERLKGVDSTLKIQPAELGDSAVYLCASSPSRSSGNEQFFGPGTRLTVL.

V gene TRBV7-9 combines with J gene TRBJ2-3; tentatively, D is TRBD1 (5 bases). Germline CDR1 SEHNR, CDR2 FQNEAQ (reference sequence). The CDR3 extends over 15 amino acids. Trimming stripped 3 bases from V and 4 bases from J, with 14 bases between. The chain's CDR3 is CASSLGSRAADTQYF. CDR3 nucleotide sequence: TGTGCCAGCAGCTTGGGTAGCAGGGCAGCAGATACGCAGTATTTT.

The chain has TRBV28 and TRBJ2-1; D unclear. V lost 8 bases and J 1 base, leaving 15 bases between the germline ends. Germline CDR1 reads MDHEN; CDR2 reads SYDVKM. This CDR3 contains 15 residues. The CDR3 DNA is TGTGCCAGCCGACGTTGGTTGAGGTCCTACAATGAGCAGTTCTTC. Residues: CASRRWLRSYNEQFF.